The 20 T cell receptor beta chains below come from one sample, sequenced in a study of identical twins. TCRdb itself ran the 5' RACE reads through MiXCR, one entry per CDR3 protein. The table has over 600,000 distinct CDR3 sequences, around 21% seen once. The same specimen was also included in a second study, on T cells expressing NK-cell markers.

The sample comprised PBMCs. The origin of the receptors is a woman between 18 and 29 years old in good health.

This clonotype has a handful of counts. This chain links TRBV6-1 with TRBJ2-7; 7 nucleotides agree with TRBD2. CDR3 length: 14 residues. Germline-derived CDR1 and CDR2 are MNHNS and SASEGT. The trim removed 6 bases at V and 4 bases at J, leaving 9 bases unmatched. The CDR3 is CASRRRLALYEQYF. CDR3 in DNA: TGTGCCAGCAGGCGGAGACTAGCTTTGTACGAGCAGTACTTC.

The J gene is TRBJ2-7, the V gene TRBV10-2; TRBD2 matches 8 bases. Looked up from germline, CDR1 is WSHSY and CDR2 is SAAADI. Unmatched junction bases numbered 13, after V lost 6 bases and J lost 3 bases. This CDR3 comprises 16 residues. CDR3 residues: CASRREPQSGSYEQYF. The CDR3 DNA is TGCGCCAGCAGACGAGAACCTCAAAGCGGGAGCTACGAGCAGTACTTC.

This clonotype was counted a few times. The chain recombines TRBV10-1 with TRBJ2-5; D perhaps matches TRBD1 (6 bases). V gave up 3 bases and J gave up 4 bases, with 9 bases separating them. The CDR3 extends over 13 amino acids. Germline V gene lookup returns CDR1 WNHNN and CDR2 SYGVQD (reference sequence). This CDR3 is CASSDRGSETQYF. The CDR3 DNA follows: TGCGCCAGCAGTGACAGGGGATCAGAGACCCAGTACTTC.

This sequence joins TRBV20-1 and TRBJ2-2, with D possibly TRBD2 on 5 matching bases. The CDR3 length is 14 residues. CDR1 is DFQATT and CDR2 is SNEGSKA in the germline V gene (reference sequence). With 3 bases removed from V and 0 bases from J, the gap between germline ends came to 8 bases. CDR3 sequence: CSASGNSNTGELFF. For the CDR3, the DNA is TGCAGTGCTAGCGGGAACTCGAACACCGGGGAGCTGTTTTTT.

The J gene is TRBJ2-7, the V gene TRBV12-3 or TRBV12-4; perhaps TRBD2 as D (5 bases). V was clipped by 3 bases and J by 6 bases, with 12 bases between them. The CDR3 runs 13 residues. CDR3 region: CASSFGSEGEQYF. CDR3 nucleotides: TGTGCCAGCAGTTTCGGTTCCGAGGGCGAGCAGTACTTC.

The genes are TRBV29-1 and TRBJ2-2; no clear D gene. The CDR3 runs to 11 residues. V was cut by 4 bases and J by 7 bases, with 7 bases left in between. The germline V gene has CDR1 SQVTM and CDR2 ANQGSEA. CDR3 coding DNA: TGCAGCGTTGGAAGTGGCGGGGAGCTGTTTTTT. Translation: CSVGSGGELFF.

This clonotype appeared many times. The CDR3 loop is CASTQGNTEAFF. The CDR3 DNA reads TGTGCCAGCACCCAAGGGAACACTGAAGCTTTCTTT. This chain uses TRBV25-1 with TRBJ1-1; unclear D gene. Trimming shortened V by 7 bases and J by 1 base, and 7 bases separated the two germline ends. Per germline, CDR1 MGHDK and CDR2 SYGVNS. The CDR3 sequence is 12 residues long.

This clonotype was counted only a few times. The J gene is TRBJ1-6, the V gene TRBV29-1, with 7 bases aligning to TRBD1. After removal of 6 bases from V and 5 bases from J, the junction contained 7 bases not matched to a gene. Germline lookup yields CDR1 SQVTM and CDR2 ANQGSEA. This CDR3 has 14 amino acids. The CDR3 here is CSVTGTDNNSPLHF. The CDR3 DNA follows: TGCAGCGTGACCGGGACAGATAATAATTCACCCCTCCACTTT.

The sample holds a few counts of this clonotype. In DNA form, the CDR3 reads TGCGCCAGCAGCTCAAGACAGGGGCTGGGGGAGCAGTACTTC. It is translated as CASSSRQGLGEQYF. The V and J genes are TRBV5-1 and TRBJ2-7; TRBD1 matches 8 bases. The germline V gene has CDR1 SGHRS and CDR2 YFSETQ. The length of the CDR3 is 14 residues. J lost 7 bases, V lost 3 bases, and 9 bases had no gene match.

This clonotype was observed a handful of times. The rearrangement uses TRBV6-2 or TRBV6-3 and TRBJ2-1; 13 nucleotides align to TRBD2. The CDR3 is 16 residues long. The trim removed 5 bases at V and 10 bases at J, leaving 11 bases unmatched. CDR1 MNHEY and CDR2 SVGEGT come from the germline V gene. The CDR3 reads CASSRQRTSGGNEQFF. The CDR3 DNA is TGTGCCAGCAGTCGCCAGAGGACTAGCGGGGGTAACGAGCAGTTCTTC.

The chain recombines TRBV6-6 with TRBJ2-7; D is unresolved. Germline loops: CDR1 MNHNY, CDR2 SVGAGI (reference sequence). The CDR3 covers 13 residues. Trimming stripped 5 bases from V and 6 bases from J, with 14 bases between. The CDR3 here is CASSLLGSGEQYF. DNA of the CDR3: TGTGCCAGCAGTCTCTTGGGGTCCGGCGAGCAGTACTTC.

In this sample, this clonotype turned up many times. V gene TRBV29-1 combines with J gene TRBJ2-3; no reliable D call. The germline V and J ends were trimmed by 6 bases and 0 bases, with 16 bases remaining between them. The CDR3 is 15 residues long. CDR1 is SQVTM and CDR2 is ANQGSEA in the germline V gene. The CDR3 DNA follows: TGCAGCGTCAACTTACGACCGGGCAGCACAGATACGCAGTATTTT. Translating gives CSVNLRPGSTDTQYF.

The V call is TRBV10-2, the J call TRBJ2-1; 7 bases line up with TRBD1. V dropped 0 bases and J dropped 3; count of bases not matched to a gene: 8. The CDR3 has 17 residues. Looked up from germline, CDR1 is WSHSY and CDR2 is SAAADI. CDR3 nucleotides: TGCGCCAGCAGTGAGTCGGGACCGGGACAGCTCTACAATGAGCAGTTCTTC. Amino acid sequence: CASSESGPGQLYNEQFF.

This clonotype was detected many times. The CDR3 protein is CASSMWQGNYGYTF. The CDR3 DNA reads as TGTGCCAGTAGTATGTGGCAGGGGAACTATGGCTACACCTTC. The chain links TRBV19 to TRBJ1-2, with D possibly matching TRBD1 (6 bases). The germline V and J ends were trimmed by 3 bases and 2 bases, with 10 bases remaining between them. Germline CDR1 reads LNHDA; CDR2 reads SQIVND (reference sequence). This CDR3 spans 14 amino acids.

There are many counts of this clonotype. The chain carries TRBV29-1 and TRBJ2-7; tentatively, D is TRBD1 (6 bases). CDR3 size: 14 residues. In germline, CDR1 is SQVTM, CDR2 ANQGSEA. The V and J ends lost 1 base and 3 bases respectively, with 13 bases between them. The CDR3 here is CSVEASLGGYEQYF. CDR3 coding DNA: TGCAGCGTTGAAGCCAGTTTAGGGGGCTACGAGCAGTACTTC.

The chain recombines TRBV20-1 with TRBJ1-2; D is undetermined. CDR3 size: 12 residues. Trimming took 6 bases from V and 8 from J, leaving 16 bases between them. Looked up from germline, CDR1 is DFQATT and CDR2 is SNEGSKA (reference sequence). The CDR3 nucleotides read TGCAGTGCCAAGAGAAACTCGGGGGGCTACACCTTC. Its protein product is CSAKRNSGGYTF.

The CDR3 loop reads CASSARYAGELFF. The CDR3 coding sequence is TGTGCCAGCAGTGCCCGGTACGCCGGGGAGCTGTTTTTT. V usage is TRBV25-1 and J usage is TRBJ2-2; D ambiguous. The CDR3 length is 13 residues. Trimming pared 4 bases from V and 6 bases from J, leaving 9 bases between. Per germline, CDR1 MGHDK and CDR2 SYGVNS.

This clonotype was seen more than once but under ten times. V gene TRBV20-1 combines with J gene TRBJ2-3; 10 nucleotides match TRBD2. Looked up from germline, CDR1 is DFQATT and CDR2 is SNEGSKA (reference sequence). Trimming at V came to 3 bases and at J to 6 bases, leaving 6 bases not matched to a gene. The CDR3 loop spans 14 amino acids. The CDR3 DNA is TGCAGTGCTAGGGTAGCGGGGGGCGGGGATACGCAGTATTTT. This gives the protein CSARVAGGGDTQYF.

This clonotype was recorded at least ten times. The rearrangement links TRBV2 to TRBJ1-2, with unresolved D. The CDR3 runs to 13 residues. Trimming stripped 10 bases from V and 2 bases from J, with 14 bases between. In germline, CDR1 is SNHLY, CDR2 FYNNEI. Here the CDR3 DNA reads TGTGCCACCCGGGTCGGGGAAAACTATGGCTACACCTTC. Protein product: CATRVGENYGYTF.

This clonotype occurred many times. This chain uses TRBV20-1 with TRBJ1-2; weak D call: TRBD1 (6 bases). Trimming shortened V by 1 base and J by 7 bases, and 16 bases separated the two germline ends. Germline lookup yields CDR1 DFQATT and CDR2 SNEGSKA (reference sequence). This CDR3 has 14 amino acids. This CDR3 is CSARVINRARGYTF. CDR3 DNA sequence: TGCAGTGCTAGAGTTATCAACAGGGCGCGTGGCTACACCTTC.